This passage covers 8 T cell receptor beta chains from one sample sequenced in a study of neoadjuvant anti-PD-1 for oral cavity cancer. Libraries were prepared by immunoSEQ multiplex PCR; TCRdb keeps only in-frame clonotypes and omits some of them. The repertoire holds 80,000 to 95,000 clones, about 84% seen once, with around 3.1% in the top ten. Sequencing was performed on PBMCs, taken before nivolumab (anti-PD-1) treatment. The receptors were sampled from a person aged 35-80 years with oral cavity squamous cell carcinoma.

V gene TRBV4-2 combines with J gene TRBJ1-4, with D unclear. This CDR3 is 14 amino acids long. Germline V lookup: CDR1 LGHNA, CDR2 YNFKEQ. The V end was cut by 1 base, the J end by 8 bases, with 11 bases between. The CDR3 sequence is CASSQVSRSEKLFF. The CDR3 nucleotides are TGTGCCAGCAGCCAAGTCAGCCGCAGCGAAAAACTGTTTTTT.

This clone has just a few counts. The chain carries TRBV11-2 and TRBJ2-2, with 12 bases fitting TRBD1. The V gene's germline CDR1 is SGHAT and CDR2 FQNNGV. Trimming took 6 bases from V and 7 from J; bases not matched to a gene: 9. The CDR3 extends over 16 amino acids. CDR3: CASSFRDRGQIGELFF. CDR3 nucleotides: TGTGCCAGCAGTTTTCGGGACAGGGGGCAAATCGGGGAGCTGTTTTTT.

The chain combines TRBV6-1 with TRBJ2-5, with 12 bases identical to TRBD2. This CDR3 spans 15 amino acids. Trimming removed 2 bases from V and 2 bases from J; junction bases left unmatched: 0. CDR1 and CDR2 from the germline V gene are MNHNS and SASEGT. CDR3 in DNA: TGTGCCAGCAGTGAACTAGCGGGAGGGCAAGAGACCCAGTACTTC. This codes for CASSELAGGQETQYF.

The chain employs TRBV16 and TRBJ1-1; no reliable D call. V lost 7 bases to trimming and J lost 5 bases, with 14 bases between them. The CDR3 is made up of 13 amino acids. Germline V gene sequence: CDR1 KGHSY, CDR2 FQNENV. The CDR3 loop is CASTYPGMTEAFF. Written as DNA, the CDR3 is TGTGCCAGCACCTACCCGGGGATGACTGAAGCTTTCTTT.

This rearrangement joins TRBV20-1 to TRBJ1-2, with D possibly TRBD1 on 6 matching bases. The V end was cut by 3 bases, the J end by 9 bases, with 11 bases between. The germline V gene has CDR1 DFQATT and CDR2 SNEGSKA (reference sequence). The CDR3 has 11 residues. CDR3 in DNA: TGCAGTGCTAGCTCAGGGGTTAGCTACACCTTC. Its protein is CSASSGVSYTF.

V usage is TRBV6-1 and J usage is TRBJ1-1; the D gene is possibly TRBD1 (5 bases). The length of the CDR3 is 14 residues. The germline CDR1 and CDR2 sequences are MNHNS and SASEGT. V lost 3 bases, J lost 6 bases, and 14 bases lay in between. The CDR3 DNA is TGTGCCAGCAGTGAGGCAGGGTTGTTGGCTGAAGCTTTCTTT. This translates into CASSEAGLLAEAFF.

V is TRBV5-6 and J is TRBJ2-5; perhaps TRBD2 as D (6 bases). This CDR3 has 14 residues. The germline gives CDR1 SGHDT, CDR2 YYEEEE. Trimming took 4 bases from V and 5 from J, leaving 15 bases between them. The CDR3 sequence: CASSPGLPRETQYF. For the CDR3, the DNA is TGTGCCAGCAGCCCGGGACTGCCGCGGGAGACCCAGTACTTC. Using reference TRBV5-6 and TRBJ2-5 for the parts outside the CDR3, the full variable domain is DAGVTQSPTHLIKTRGQQVTLRCSPKSGHDTVSWYQQALGQGPQFIFQYYEEEERQRGNFPDRFSGHQFPNYSSELNVNALLLGDSALYLCASSPGLPRETQYFGPGTRLLVL.

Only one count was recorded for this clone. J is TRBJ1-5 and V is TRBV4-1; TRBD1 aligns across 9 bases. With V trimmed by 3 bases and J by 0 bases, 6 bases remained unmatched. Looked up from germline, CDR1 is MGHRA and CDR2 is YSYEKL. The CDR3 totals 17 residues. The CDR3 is CASSQGTGPYSNQPQHF. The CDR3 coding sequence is TGCGCCAGCAGCCAGGGGACAGGGCCTTATAGCAATCAGCCCCAGCATTTT.